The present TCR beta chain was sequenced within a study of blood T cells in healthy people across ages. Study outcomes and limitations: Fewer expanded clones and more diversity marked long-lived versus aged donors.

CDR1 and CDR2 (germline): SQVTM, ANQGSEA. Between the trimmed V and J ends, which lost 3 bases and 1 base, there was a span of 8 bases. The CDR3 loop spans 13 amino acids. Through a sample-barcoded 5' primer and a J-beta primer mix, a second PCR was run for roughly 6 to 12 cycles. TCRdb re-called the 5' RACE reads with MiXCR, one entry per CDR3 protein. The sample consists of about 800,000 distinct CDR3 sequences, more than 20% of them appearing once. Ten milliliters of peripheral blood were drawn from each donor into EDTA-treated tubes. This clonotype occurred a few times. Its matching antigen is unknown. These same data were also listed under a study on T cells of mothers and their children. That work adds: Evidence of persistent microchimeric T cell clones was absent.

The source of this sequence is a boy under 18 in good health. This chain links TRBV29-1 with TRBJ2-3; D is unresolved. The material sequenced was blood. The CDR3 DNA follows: TGCAGCGTTGAGGGGATCGGCACAGATACGCAGTATTTT. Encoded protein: CSVEGIGTDTQYF.